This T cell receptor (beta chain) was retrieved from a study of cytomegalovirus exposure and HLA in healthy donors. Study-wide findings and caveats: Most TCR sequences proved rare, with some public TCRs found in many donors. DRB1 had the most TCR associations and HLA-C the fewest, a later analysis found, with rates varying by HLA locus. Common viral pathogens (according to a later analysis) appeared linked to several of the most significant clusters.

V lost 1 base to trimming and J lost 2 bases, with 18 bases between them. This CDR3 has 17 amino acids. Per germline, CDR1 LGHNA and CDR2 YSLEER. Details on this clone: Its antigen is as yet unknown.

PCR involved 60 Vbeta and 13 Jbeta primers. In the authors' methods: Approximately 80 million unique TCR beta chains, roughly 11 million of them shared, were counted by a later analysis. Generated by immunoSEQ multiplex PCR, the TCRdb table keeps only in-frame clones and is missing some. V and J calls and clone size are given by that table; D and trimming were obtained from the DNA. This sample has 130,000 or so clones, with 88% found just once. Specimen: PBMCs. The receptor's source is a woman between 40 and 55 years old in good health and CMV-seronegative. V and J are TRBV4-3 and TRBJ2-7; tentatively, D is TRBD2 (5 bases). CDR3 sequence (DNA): TGCGCCAGCAGCCAAGGTCTAGGAACTAGAACTACCTACGAGCAGTACTTC. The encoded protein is CASSQGLGTRTTYEQYF.